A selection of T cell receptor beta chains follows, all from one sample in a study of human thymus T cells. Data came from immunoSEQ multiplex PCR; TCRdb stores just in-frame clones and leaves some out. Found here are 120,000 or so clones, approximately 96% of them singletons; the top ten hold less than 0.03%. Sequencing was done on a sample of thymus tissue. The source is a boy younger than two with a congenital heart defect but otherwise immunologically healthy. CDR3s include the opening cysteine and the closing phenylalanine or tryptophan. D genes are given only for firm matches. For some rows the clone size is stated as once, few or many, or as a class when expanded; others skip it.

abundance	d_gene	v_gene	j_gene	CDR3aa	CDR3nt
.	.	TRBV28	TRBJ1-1	CASSFSTEAFF	TGTGCCAGCAGTTTTAGTACTGAAGCTTTCTTT
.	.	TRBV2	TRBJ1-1	CASRDLSTEAFF	TGTGCCAGCAGGGATTTGAGCACTGAAGCTTTCTTT
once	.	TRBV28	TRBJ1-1	CASSPDGNTEAFF	TGTGCCAGCAGTCCCGACGGGAACACTGAAGCTTTCTTT
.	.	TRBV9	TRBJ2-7	CASSVDGGYNYEQYF	TGTGCCAGCAGCGTAGACGGGGGTTACAACTACGAGCAGTACTTC
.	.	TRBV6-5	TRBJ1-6	CASRASSSYNSPLHF	TGTGCCAGCAGAGCCTCGAGCTCCTATAATTCACCCCTCCACTTT
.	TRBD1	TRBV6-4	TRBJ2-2	CASSPGQGTYTGELFF	TGTGCCAGCAGCCCGGGACAGGGGACCTACACCGGGGAGCTGTTTTTT
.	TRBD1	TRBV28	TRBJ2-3	CASSRTGNVDTQYF	TGTGCCAGCAGTCGGACAGGGAACGTAGATACGCAGTATTTT
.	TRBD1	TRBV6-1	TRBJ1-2	CASSEGQGANYGYTF	TGTGCCAGCAGTGAGGGACAGGGGGCGAATTATGGCTACACCTTC
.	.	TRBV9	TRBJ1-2	CASSVGAGATYGYTF	TGTGCCAGCAGCGTAGGGGCAGGGGCCACCTATGGCTACACCTTC
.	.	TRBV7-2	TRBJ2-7	CASSLGPDGYYEQYF	TGTGCCAGCAGCTTAGGCCCGGACGGTTACTACGAGCAGTACTTC
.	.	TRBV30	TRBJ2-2	CAWHHNLINTGELFF	TGTGCCTGGCATCACAACCTAATCAACACCGGGGAGCTGTTTTTT
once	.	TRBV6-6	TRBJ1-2	CASSIKDSENYGYTF	TGTGCCAGCAGCATAAAGGACAGCGAAAATTATGGCTACACCTTC
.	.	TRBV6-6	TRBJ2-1	CASGRGEQFF	TGTGCCAGCGGGCGGGGTGAGCAGTTCTTC
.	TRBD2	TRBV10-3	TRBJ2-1	CAIKGLTYNEQFF	TGTGCCATCAAGGGACTAACCTACAATGAGCAGTTCTTC
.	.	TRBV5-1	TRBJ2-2	CASSSSSLPGELFF	TGCGCCAGCAGCTCTTCTAGCCTCCCCGGGGAGCTGTTTTTT
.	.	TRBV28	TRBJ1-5	CASSLFPESGTLKGQPQHF	TGTGCCAGCAGTTTATTCCCCGAATCCGGGACCCTAAAGGGTCAGCCCCAGCATTTT
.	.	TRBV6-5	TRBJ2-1	CASNGGGSYNEQFF	TGTGCCAGCAATGGGGGTGGCTCCTACAATGAGCAGTTCTTC
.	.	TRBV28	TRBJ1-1	CASSSYLESTATEAFF	TGTGCCAGCAGCTCCTACCTAGAGTCCACCGCCACTGAAGCTTTCTTT
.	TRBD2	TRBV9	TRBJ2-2	CASSAGLAGGPRAGELFF	TGTGCCAGCAGCGCTGGACTAGCGGGGGGGCCAAGGGCCGGGGAGCTGTTTTTT
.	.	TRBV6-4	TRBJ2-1	CASPQENAGAGYNEQFF	TGTGCCAGCCCCCAGGAAAACGCGGGGGCCGGATACAATGAGCAGTTCTTC
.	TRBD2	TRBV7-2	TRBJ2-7	CASSSLSGGIHEQYF	TGTGCCAGCAGCTCCCTAAGCGGGGGGATCCACGAGCAGTACTTC